The rows below give T cell receptor beta chains drawn from one sample of a study of blood T cell repertoires in COVID-19. The repertoire was sequenced with immunoSEQ multiplex PCR; TCRdb's copy has only in-frame clones and lacks some. Of hundreds of thousands of clones in the sample, 70% to 90% were seen once. Specimen: PBMCs or T cells enriched from blood (not recorded which). The origin of the receptors is a man aged 45-60 years who had been exposed to COVID-19. Both conserved end residues are part of each CDR3. The D gene is left open where the match is weak. The listing skips clone size in some rows; elsewhere it reads once, few, many or a size class.

cdr3_nt cdr3_aa v_call clone_size j_call d_call
TGTGCCAGCAGCGCGCCGGGACAGGCCTCTATGGGCTACACCTTC CASSAPGQASMGYTF TRBV5-8 - TRBJ1-2 TRBD1
TGTGCCAGCAGTCTCAATAACAGGGGGCTCTCCGGGGCCAACGTCCTGACTTTC CASSLNNRGLSGANVLTF TRBV28 once TRBJ2-6 TRBD1
TGTGCCAGCAGCCACTTAGCGGGAGAGCCGGATACGCAGTATTTT CASSHLAGEPDTQYF TRBV3-1/TRBV3-2 - TRBJ2-3 TRBD2
TGCGCCAGCAGCGTAACCGGGACCTACGAGCAGTACTTC CASSVTGTYEQYF TRBV5-1 - TRBJ2-7 -
TGTGCCAGCAGAAGGGACAGGGACTACGAGCAGTACTTC CASRRDRDYEQYF TRBV27 - TRBJ2-7 TRBD1
TGTGCCAGCAGCAAAGTAGCTGAGGATGGGACCCAGTACTTC CASSKVAEDGTQYF TRBV7-6 - TRBJ2-5 -
TGTGCCAGCAGGGATCGGACAGTAGACAATGAGCAGTTCTTC CASRDRTVDNEQFF TRBV2 - TRBJ2-1 -
TGTGCCAGCAGTTTTGGGAGGGCTAATGAAAAACTGTTTTTT CASSFGRANEKLFF TRBV27 - TRBJ1-4 -
TGTGCCAGCAGTCAACGCGTGACAGAAAACACCGGGGAGCTGTTTTTT CASSQRVTENTGELFF TRBV6-2/TRBV6-3 - TRBJ2-2 -
TGTGCCACCAGTGATTCGACGGGCTATGGCTACACCTTC CATSDSTGYGYTF TRBV24-1 once TRBJ1-2 -
TGTGCCAGCACCCAACGGGAGTTAGGTTCTAACGAAAAACTGTTTTTT CASTQRELGSNEKLFF TRBV3-1/TRBV3-2 - TRBJ1-4 -
TGCGCCAGCAGCGTCATCAGGGCCGACACCGGGGAGCTGTTTTTT CASSVIRADTGELFF TRBV5-1 - TRBJ2-2 -
TGTGCCAGCAGCCAATTGGGTAGCCTGGCGGAGCTGTTTTTT CASSQLGSLAELFF TRBV3-1/TRBV3-2 - TRBJ2-2 -
TGTGCCTGGAGTGCTAGCGGCTCCTACAATGAGCAGTTCTTC CAWSASGSYNEQFF TRBV30 - TRBJ2-1 TRBD2
TGTGCCAGCAGCTCCTCGGGAGGGGTTATAAGCAATCAGCCCCAGCATTTT CASSSSGGVISNQPQHF TRBV7-8 once TRBJ1-5 -
TGTGCCAGCAGCTTGGTGGGAGGAGATTCACCCCTCCACTTT CASSLVGGDSPLHF TRBV5-6 - TRBJ1-6 -
TGTGCCAGCAGCCAAACGACAGGGGCCGGGGAGCTGTTTTTT CASSQTTGAGELFF TRBV7-9 - TRBJ2-2 TRBD1
TGCAGCGTTGCAAGAGCCCAAGAGACCCAGTACTTC CSVARAQETQYF TRBV29-1 - TRBJ2-5 -
TGCGCCAGCAGCCAAGATCAGTCGGACAGCTATAACTATGGCTACACCTTC CASSQDQSDSYNYGYTF TRBV4-1 - TRBJ1-2 -
TGTGCCAGCAGCTCCCCGACGGACTTGAACGAGCAGTACTTC CASSSPTDLNEQYF TRBV7-9 - TRBJ2-7 -
TGTGCCAGCAGCCAGGGACTAGCGGGCCAAGAGACCCAGTACTTC CASSQGLAGQETQYF TRBV4-2 - TRBJ2-5 TRBD2
TGTGCCAGTTCAGCCGCAGGGGGGCATCAGCCCCAGCATTTT CASSAAGGHQPQHF TRBV28 - TRBJ1-5 TRBD1